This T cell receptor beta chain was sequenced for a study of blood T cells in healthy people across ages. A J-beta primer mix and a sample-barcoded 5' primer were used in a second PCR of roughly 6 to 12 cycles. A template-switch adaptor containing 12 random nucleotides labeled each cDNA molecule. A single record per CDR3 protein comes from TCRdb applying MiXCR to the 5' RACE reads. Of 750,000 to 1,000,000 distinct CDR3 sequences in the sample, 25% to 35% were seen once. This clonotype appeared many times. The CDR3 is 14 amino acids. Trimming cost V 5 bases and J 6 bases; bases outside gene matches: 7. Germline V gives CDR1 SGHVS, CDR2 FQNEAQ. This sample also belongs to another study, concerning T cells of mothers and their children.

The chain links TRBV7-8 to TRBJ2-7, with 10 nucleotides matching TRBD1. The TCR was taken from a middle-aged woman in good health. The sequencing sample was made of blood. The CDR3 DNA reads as TGTGCCAGCAGCCTAAGACAGGGGGCTCTCGAGCAGTACTTC. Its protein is CASSLRQGALEQYF.